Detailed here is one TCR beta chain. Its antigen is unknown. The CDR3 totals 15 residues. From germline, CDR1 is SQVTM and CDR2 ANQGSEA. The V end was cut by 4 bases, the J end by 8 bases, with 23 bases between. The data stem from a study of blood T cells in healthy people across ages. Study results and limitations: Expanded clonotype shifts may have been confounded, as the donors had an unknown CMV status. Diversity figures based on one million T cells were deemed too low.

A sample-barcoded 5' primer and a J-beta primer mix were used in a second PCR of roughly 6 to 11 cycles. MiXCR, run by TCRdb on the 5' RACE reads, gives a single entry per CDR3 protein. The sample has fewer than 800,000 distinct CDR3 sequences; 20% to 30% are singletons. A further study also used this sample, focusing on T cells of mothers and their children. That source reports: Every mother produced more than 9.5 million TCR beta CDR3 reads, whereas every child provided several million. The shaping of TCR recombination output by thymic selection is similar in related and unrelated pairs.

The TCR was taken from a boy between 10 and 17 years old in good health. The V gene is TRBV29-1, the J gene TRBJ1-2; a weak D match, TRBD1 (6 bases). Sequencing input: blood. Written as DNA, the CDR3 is TGCAGCGTTGTCCCAAGGACAGTATCAAACGCCGGCTACACCTTC. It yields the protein CSVVPRTVSNAGYTF.